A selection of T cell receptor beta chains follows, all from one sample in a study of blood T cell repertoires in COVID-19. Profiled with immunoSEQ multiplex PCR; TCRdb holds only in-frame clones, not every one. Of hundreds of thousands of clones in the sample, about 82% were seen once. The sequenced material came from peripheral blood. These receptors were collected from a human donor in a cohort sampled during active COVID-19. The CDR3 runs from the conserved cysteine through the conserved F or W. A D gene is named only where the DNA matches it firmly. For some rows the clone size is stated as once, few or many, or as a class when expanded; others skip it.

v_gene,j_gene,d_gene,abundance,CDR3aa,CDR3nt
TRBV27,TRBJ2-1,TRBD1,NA,CASRTGASSYNEQFF,TGTGCCAGCAGAACAGGGGCCTCCTCCTACAATGAGCAGTTCTTC
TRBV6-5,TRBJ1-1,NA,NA,CASSYPGNGKNTEAFF,TGTGCCAGCAGTTACCCGGGTAACGGGAAGAACACTGAAGCTTTCTTT
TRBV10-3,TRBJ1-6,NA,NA,CAISLGQTLMDSPLHF,TGTGCCATCAGTTTAGGACAGACTCTCATGGATTCACCCCTCCACTTT
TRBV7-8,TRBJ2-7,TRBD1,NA,CASSLRDSSYEQYF,TGTGCCAGCAGCTTAAGGGACAGCTCCTACGAGCAGTACTTC
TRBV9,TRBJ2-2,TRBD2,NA,CASSVGPSGVANTGELFF,TGTGCCAGCAGCGTAGGTCCTAGCGGGGTGGCGAACACCGGGGAGCTGTTTTTT
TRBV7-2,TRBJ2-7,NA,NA,CASSGPGPLGGQYF,TGTGCCAGCAGCGGGCCGGGACCATTGGGGGGGCAGTACTTC
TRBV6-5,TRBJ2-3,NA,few,CASFSVRDGTDTQYF,TGTGCCAGCTTTTCGGTGCGTGACGGGACAGATACGCAGTATTTT
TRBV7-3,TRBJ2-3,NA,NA,CASSPAAGSDTQYF,TGTGCCAGCAGCCCGGCGGCCGGGTCAGATACGCAGTATTTT
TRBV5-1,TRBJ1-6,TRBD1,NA,CASSWKLAQGVNSPLHF,TGCGCCAGCAGCTGGAAGTTGGCACAGGGGGTTAATTCACCCCTCCACTTT
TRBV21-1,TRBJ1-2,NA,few,CASSSTGHGYTF,TGTGCCAGCAGCAGCACAGGGCATGGCTACACCTTC
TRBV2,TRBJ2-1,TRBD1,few,CASIPTQGAIGDEQFF,TGTGCCAGCATACCCACACAGGGGGCAATAGGAGATGAGCAGTTCTTC
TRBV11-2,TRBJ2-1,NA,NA,CASSAGLINEQFF,TGTGCCAGCAGCGCGGGACTGATTAATGAGCAGTTCTTC
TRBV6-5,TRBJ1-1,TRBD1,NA,CASRSGTEITEAFF,TGTGCCAGCAGATCCGGGACAGAGATCACTGAAGCTTTCTTT
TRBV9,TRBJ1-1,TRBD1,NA,CASSGGPKTGTEAFF,TGTGCCAGCAGCGGAGGGCCCAAGACAGGGACGGAAGCTTTCTTT
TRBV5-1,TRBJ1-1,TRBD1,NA,CASSLFPFGQGGTEAFF,TGCGCCAGCAGCTTGTTTCCGTTCGGACAGGGGGGAACTGAAGCTTTCTTT
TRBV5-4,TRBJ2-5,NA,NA,CASSFLGAIQETQYF,TGTGCCAGCAGCTTCCTTGGGGCTATCCAAGAGACCCAGTACTTC
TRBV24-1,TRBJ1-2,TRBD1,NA,CATSDQTGSGYTF,TGTGCCACCAGTGATCAGACAGGGAGTGGCTACACCTTC
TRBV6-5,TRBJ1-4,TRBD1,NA,CASSSDRDDEKLFF,TGTGCCAGCAGTTCGGACAGGGATGATGAAAAACTGTTTTTT
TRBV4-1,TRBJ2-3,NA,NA,CASSQDPADTQYF,TGCGCCAGCAGCCAAGACCCCGCAGATACGCAGTATTTT
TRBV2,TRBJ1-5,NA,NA,CASSGEEVDTSNQPQHF,TGTGCCAGCAGTGGAGAGGAGGTCGACACTAGCAATCAGCCCCAGCATTTT
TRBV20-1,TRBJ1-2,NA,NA,CSASTTGYGYTF,TGCAGTGCTAGTACGACAGGCTATGGCTACACCTTC
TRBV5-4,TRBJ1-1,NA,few,CASSLAQGRTEAFF,TGTGCCAGCAGCTTGGCGCAGGGTAGGACTGAAGCTTTCTTT
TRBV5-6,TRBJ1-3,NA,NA,CASRNVRDTISGNTIYF,TGTGCCAGCAGAAATGTTCGGGACACGATCTCTGGAAACACCATATATTTT
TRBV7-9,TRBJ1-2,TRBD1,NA,CASSTRQGQDYGYTF,TGTGCCAGCAGCACGAGACAGGGGCAGGACTATGGCTACACCTTC
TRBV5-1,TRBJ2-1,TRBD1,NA,CASSTQGQNYNEQFF,TGCGCCAGCAGCACCCAGGGACAGAACTACAATGAGCAGTTCTTC
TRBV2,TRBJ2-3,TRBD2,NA,CASSEDRVAGFSTDTQYF,TGTGCCAGCAGTGAAGATAGGGTAGCGGGGTTCAGCACAGATACGCAGTATTTT
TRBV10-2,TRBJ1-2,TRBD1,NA,CASSQTGAYGYTF,TGCGCCAGCAGTCAGACAGGGGCTTATGGCTACACCTTC
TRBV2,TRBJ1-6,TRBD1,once,CASRLTGRNSPLHF,TGTGCCAGCAGACTGACAGGGAGGAATTCACCCCTCCACTTT
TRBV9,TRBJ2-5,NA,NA,CASSATDFQETQYF,TGTGCCAGCAGCGCGACAGACTTCCAAGAGACCCAGTACTTC
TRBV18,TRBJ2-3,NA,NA,CASSPKEGTDTQYF,TGTGCCAGCTCACCCAAAGAGGGCACAGATACGCAGTATTTT
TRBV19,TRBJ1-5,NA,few,CASTMGGKNSNQPQHF,TGTGCCAGTACCATGGGGGGGAAAAATAGCAATCAGCCCCAGCATTTT
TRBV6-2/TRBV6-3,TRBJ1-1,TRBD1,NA,CASSRRLSPGTGAGAFF,TGTGCCAGCAGTAGGAGGCTTTCCCCCGGGACAGGGGCGGGAGCTTTCTTT
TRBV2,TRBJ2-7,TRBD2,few,CASSSRSGTSENEQYF,TGTGCCAGCAGTTCCAGAAGTGGGACTAGCGAGAACGAGCAGTACTTC
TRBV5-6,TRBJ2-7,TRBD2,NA,CASSGEGTSPLGGPYEQYF,TGTGCCAGCAGCGGGGAGGGGACTAGTCCTCTCGGGGGCCCCTACGAGCAGTACTTC
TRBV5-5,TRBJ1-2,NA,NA,CASSLGLDRSGYGYTF,TGTGCCAGCAGCTTAGGTCTCGACAGGTCCGGCTATGGCTACACCTTC
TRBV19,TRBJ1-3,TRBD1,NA,CASTPGQSPGNTIYF,TGTGCCAGTACCCCGGGACAGAGTCCTGGAAACACCATATATTTT
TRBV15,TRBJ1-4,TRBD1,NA,CATSRESRTGLVNEKLFF,TGTGCCACCAGCAGAGAAAGTAGGACAGGGCTAGTTAATGAAAAACTGTTTTTT
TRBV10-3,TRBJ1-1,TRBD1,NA,CAITGQGGPNTEAFF,TGTGCCATCACCGGACAGGGAGGCCCGAACACTGAAGCTTTCTTT
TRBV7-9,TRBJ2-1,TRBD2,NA,CASSLAGTSGYNEQFF,TGTGCCAGCAGCTTAGCCGGGACTAGCGGCTACAATGAGCAGTTCTTC
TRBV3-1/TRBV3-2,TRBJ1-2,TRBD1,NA,CASSGTGFSNYGYTF,TGTGCCAGCAGCGGGACAGGGTTTAGTAACTATGGCTACACCTTC
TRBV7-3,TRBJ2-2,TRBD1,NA,CASSYTGGAGTGELFF,TGTGCCAGCAGCTACACAGGGGGCGCGGGCACCGGGGAGCTGTTTTTT
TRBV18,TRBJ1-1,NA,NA,CASSHYRESNTEAFF,TGTGCCAGCTCACATTACAGGGAGTCGAACACTGAAGCTTTCTTT
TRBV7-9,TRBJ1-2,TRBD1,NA,CASSKTGGRGYTF,TGTGCCAGCAGCAAAACAGGGGGAAGGGGCTACACCTTC
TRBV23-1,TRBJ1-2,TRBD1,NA,CASRRSNMGQGDGYTF,TGCGCCAGCAGGCGGTCTAACATGGGACAGGGGGATGGCTACACCTTC
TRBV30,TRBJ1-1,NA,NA,CAWSINTNTEAFF,TGTGCCTGGAGTATTAACACGAACACTGAAGCTTTCTTT
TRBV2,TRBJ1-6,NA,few,CASSVRAMPSPLHF,TGTGCCAGCAGTGTCAGGGCCATGCCTTCACCCCTCCACTTT
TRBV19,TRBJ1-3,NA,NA,CASSLSFSGNTIYF,TGTGCCAGTAGTTTGTCGTTCTCTGGAAACACCATATATTTT
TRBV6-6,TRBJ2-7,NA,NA,CASSRTGLVPYYEQYF,TGTGCCAGCAGTCGAACAGGGCTCGTACCCTACTACGAGCAGTACTTC
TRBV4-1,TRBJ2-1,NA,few,CASSQVDIISYNEQFF,TGCGCCAGCAGCCAAGTGGACATAATATCCTACAATGAGCAGTTCTTC
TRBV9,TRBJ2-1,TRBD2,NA,CASTWGGSSYNEQFF,TGTGCCAGCACCTGGGGGGGGAGCTCCTACAATGAGCAGTTCTTC
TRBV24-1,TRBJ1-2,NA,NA,CATSGGAGEMFGYTF,TGTGCCACCAGTGGTGGGGCAGGGGAGATGTTTGGCTACACCTTC
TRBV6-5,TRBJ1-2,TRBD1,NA,CASSSPAGQETYGYTF,TGTGCCAGCAGTTCGCCGGCGGGACAGGAAACCTATGGCTACACCTTC
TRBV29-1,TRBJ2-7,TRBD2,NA,CSVELAGFSYEQYF,TGCAGCGTTGAGCTAGCGGGTTTCTCCTACGAGCAGTACTTC
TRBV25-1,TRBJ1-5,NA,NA,CARERQSNQPQHF,TGTGCCAGGGAACGACAGAGTAATCAGCCCCAGCATTTT
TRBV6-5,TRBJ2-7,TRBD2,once,CASRLGLAGTYEQYF,TGTGCCAGCAGACTAGGACTAGCGGGAACCTACGAGCAGTACTTC
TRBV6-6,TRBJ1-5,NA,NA,CASSYGRGHQPQHF,TGTGCCAGCAGTTACGGCAGGGGTCATCAGCCCCAGCATTTT
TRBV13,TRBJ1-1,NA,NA,CASSLSHSPTEAFF,TGTGCCAGCAGCTTAAGCCACAGCCCCACTGAAGCTTTCTTT
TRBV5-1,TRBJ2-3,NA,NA,CASAGFISTDTQYF,TGCGCCAGCGCGGGGTTTATAAGCACAGATACGCAGTATTTT
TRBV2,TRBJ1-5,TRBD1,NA,CASGGQGAGNQPQHF,TGTGCCAGTGGGGGGCAGGGGGCAGGCAATCAGCCCCAGCATTTT